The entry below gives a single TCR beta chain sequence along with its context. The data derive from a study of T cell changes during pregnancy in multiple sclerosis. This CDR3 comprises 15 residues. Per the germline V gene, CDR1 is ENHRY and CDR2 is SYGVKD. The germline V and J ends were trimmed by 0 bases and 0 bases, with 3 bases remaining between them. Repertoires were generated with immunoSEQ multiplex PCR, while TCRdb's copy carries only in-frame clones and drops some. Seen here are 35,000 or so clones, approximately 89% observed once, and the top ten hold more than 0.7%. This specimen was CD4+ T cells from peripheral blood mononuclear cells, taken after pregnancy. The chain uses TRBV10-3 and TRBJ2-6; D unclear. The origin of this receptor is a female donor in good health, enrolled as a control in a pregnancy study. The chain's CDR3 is CAISESASGANVLTF. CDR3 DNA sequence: TGTGCCATCAGTGAGTCGGCCTCTGGGGCCAACGTCCTGACTTTC.